A selection of T cell receptor beta chains follows, all from one sample in a study of vaccination and CD4 T cells after COVID-19. These receptors have no known antigen. One entry per CDR3 protein, called by TCRdb with MiXCR from the PCR reads. The sample carries tens of thousands of distinct CDR3 sequences, 65% to 70% recorded once. The sample taken for sequencing was CD4+ T cells from blood, cultured in vitro. These receptors all stem from a human donor who had recovered from COVID-19. Both conserved end residues are part of each CDR3. D genes are given only for firm matches.

D gene,J gene,CDR3 length,V gene,CDR3 protein
NA,TRBJ1-1,14,TRBV4-3,CASSQEDSANGAFF
TRBD1,TRBJ1-1,14,TRBV2,CASSLGQVGTEAFF
NA,TRBJ2-2,15,TRBV19,CASSNWRRGTGELFF
NA,TRBJ1-2,13,TRBV25-1,CASSALAGVGYTF
TRBD1,TRBJ1-2,18,TRBV15,CATSRDYIRTGGFGGYTF
TRBD2,TRBJ2-1,14,TRBV30,CAWAGTSVYNEQFF
NA,TRBJ1-2,13,TRBV19,CASMVPASYGYTF
TRBD1,TRBJ1-2,13,TRBV20-1,CSARTGGDYGYTF
NA,TRBJ1-6,14,TRBV20-1,CSARETGWNSPLHF
NA,TRBJ2-5,13,TRBV25-1,CASSDRGVGTQYF
NA,TRBJ1-5,15,TRBV15,CATSRVGQHDQPQHF
TRBD1,TRBJ1-1,15,TRBV7-3,CASTLMGQANTEAFF
TRBD1,TRBJ1-5,16,TRBV12-3/TRBV12-4,CASSGGTGGTSQPQHF
NA,TRBJ1-2,12,TRBV19,CASSPGLGGYTF
NA,TRBJ2-7,13,TRBV7-6,CASSPTVRGEQYF
NA,TRBJ2-2,16,TRBV7-3,CASSYSGQTNTGELFF
NA,TRBJ1-5,15,TRBV20-1,CSARVPDRPNQPQHF
NA,TRBJ1-2,14,TRBV25-1,CASSGVGIDYGYTF
NA,TRBJ1-2,16,TRBV6-5,CASSYLSAGVDYGYTF
TRBD1,TRBJ1-1,16,TRBV19,CASSPQRGQGPTEAFF
NA,TRBJ2-7,16,TRBV4-2,CASSQDSRAGSYEQYF
NA,TRBJ1-3,14,TRBV15,CATSLGALGNTIYF
NA,TRBJ2-1,14,TRBV11-3,CASSYQDSYNEQFF
NA,TRBJ1-1,13,TRBV5-1,CASSVAGIGETFF